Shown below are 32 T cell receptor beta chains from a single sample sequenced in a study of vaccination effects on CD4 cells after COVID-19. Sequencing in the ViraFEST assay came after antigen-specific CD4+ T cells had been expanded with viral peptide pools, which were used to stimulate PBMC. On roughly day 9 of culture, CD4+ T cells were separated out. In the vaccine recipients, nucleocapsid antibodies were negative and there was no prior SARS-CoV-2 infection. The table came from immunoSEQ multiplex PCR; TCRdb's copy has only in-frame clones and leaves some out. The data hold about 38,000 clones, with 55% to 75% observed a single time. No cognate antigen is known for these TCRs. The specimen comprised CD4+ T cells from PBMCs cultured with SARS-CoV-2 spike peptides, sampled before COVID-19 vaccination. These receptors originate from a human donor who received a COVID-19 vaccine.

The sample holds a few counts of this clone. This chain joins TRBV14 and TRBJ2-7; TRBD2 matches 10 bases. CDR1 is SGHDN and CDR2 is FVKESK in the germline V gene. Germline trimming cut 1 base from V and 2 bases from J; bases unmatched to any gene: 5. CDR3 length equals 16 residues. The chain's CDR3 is CASSQGSSGRPYEQYF. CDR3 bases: TGTGCCAGCAGCCAAGGTTCTAGCGGGAGACCCTACGAGCAGTACTTC.

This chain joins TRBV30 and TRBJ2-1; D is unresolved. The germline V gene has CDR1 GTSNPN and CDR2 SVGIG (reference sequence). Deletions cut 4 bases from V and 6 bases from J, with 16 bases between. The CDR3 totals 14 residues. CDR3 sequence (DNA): TGTGCCTGGACCCTGCACCCGGTGGCCAATGAGCAGTTCTTC. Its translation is CAWTLHPVANEQFF.

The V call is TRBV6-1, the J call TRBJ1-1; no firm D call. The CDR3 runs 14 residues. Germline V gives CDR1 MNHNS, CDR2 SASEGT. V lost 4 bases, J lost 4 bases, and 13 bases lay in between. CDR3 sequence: CASSVARGGTEAFF. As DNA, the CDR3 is TGTGCCAGCAGTGTAGCTCGGGGAGGCACTGAAGCTTTCTTT.

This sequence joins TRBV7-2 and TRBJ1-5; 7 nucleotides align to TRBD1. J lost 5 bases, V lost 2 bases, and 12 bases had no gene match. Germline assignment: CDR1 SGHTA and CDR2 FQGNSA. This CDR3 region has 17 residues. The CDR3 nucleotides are TGTGCCAGCAGCTTAATCTGGGTAAAGGGGGCATATCAGCCCCAGCATTTT. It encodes CASSLIWVKGAYQPQHF. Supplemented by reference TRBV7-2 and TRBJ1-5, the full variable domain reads GAGVSQSPSNKVTEKGKDVELRCDPISGHTALYWYRQSLGQGLEFLIYFQGNSAPDKSGLPSDRFSAERTGGSVSTLTIQRTQQEDSAVYLCASSLIWVKGAYQPQHFGDGTRLSIL.

The CDR3 DNA follows: TGCGCCAGCAGCTCCTCCGTGACTAGCGGGAGGGCCCGGCAGTATTTT. Translated, it gives CASSSSVTSGRARQYF. The chain is built from TRBV5-1 and TRBJ2-3; TRBD2 agrees at 14 bases. Germline V gives CDR1 SGHRS, CDR2 YFSETQ. J gave up 11 bases and V 3 bases, and 11 bases lay outside the gene matches. This CDR3 region has 16 residues.

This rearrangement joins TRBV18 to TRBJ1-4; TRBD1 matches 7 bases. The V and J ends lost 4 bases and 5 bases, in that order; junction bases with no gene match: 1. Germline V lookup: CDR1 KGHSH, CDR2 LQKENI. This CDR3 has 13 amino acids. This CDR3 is CASSQGANEKLFF. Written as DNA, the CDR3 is TGTGCCAGCTCACAGGGGGCCAATGAAAAACTGTTTTTT.

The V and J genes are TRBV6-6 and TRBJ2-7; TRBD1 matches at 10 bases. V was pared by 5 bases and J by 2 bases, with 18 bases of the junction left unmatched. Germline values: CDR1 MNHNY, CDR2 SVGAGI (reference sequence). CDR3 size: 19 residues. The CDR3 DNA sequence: TGTGCCAGCAGTCTCTTGGCGACAGGGGGCGCGCCCGGGACCTACGAGCAGTACTTC. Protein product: CASSLLATGGAPGTYEQYF.

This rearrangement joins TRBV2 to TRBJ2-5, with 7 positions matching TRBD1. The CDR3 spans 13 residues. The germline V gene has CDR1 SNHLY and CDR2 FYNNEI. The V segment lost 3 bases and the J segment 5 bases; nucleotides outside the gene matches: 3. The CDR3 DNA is TGTGCCAGCAGTGAGCAGGGGGATGAGACCCAGTACTTC. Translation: CASSEQGDETQYF.

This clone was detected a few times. The chain's CDR3 is CASSDRAGYGYTF. Written as DNA, the CDR3 is TGTGCCAGTAGTGACAGGGCCGGCTATGGCTACACCTTC. V is TRBV19 and J is TRBJ1-2; 7 bases fit TRBD1. Germline V gives CDR1 LNHDA, CDR2 SQIVND (reference sequence). This CDR3 spans 13 amino acids. J lost 4 bases, V lost 5 bases, and 4 bases had no gene match.

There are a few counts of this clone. As DNA, the CDR3 is TGCGCCAGCAGCTTGGCCACCTATGGCTACACCTTC. It specifies CASSLATYGYTF. V is TRBV5-1 and J is TRBJ1-2; no clear D. Trimming took off 0 bases at V and 4 bases at J, with 4 bases between the two ends. CDR1 is SGHRS and CDR2 is YFSETQ in the germline V gene. The CDR3 has 12 residues.

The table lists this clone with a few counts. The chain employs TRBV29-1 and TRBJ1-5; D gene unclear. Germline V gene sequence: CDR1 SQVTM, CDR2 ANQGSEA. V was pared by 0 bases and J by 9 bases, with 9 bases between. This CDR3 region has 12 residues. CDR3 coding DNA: TGCAGCGTTGAAGATGGAGTATCGCCCCAGCATTTT. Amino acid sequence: CSVEDGVSPQHF. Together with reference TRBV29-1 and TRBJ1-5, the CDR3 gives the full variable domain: SAVISQKPSRDICQRGTSLTIQCQVDSQVTMMFWYRQQPGQSLTLIATANQGSEATYESGFVIDKFPISRPNLTFSTLTVSNMSPEDSSIYLCSVEDGVSPQHFGDGTRLSIL.

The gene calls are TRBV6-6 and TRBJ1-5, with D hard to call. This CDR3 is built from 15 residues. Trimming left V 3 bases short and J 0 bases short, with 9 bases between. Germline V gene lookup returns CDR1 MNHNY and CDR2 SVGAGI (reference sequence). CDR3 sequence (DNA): TGTGCCAGCAGTTATGGGCAGTATAGCAATCAGCCCCAGCATTTT. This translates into CASSYGQYSNQPQHF.

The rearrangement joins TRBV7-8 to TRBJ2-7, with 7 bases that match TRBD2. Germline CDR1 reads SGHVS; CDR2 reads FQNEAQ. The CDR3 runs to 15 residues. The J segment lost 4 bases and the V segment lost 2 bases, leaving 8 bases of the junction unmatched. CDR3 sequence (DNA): TGTGCCAGCAGCTTAATTCGGGGGGAGGGTTACGAGCAGTACTTC. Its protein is CASSLIRGEGYEQYF.

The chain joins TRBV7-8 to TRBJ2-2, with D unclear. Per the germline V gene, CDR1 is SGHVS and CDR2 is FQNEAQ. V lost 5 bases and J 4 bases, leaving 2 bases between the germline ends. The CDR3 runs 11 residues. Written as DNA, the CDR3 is TGTGCCAGCAGCCCCACCGGGGAGCTGTTTTTT. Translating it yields CASSPTGELFF. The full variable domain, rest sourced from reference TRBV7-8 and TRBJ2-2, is GAGVSQSPRYKVAKRGQDVALRCDPISGHVSLFWYQQALGQGPEFLTYFQNEAQLDKSGLPSDRFFAERPEGSVSTLKIQRTQQEDSAVYLCASSPTGELFFGEGSRLTVL.

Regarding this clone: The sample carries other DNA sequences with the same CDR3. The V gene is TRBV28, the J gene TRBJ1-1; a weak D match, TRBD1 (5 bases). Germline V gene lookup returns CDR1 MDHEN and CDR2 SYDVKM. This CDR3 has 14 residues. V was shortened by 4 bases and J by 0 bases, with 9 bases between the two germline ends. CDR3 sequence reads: CASSSGGLNTEAFF. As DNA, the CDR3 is TGTGCCAGCAGTTCTGGGGGGTTGAACACTGAAGCTTTCTTT.

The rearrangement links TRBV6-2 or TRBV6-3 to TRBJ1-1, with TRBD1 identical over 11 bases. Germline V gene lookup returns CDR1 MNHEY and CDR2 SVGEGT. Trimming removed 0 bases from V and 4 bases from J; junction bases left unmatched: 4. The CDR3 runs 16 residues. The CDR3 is CASSYSRTGGGTEAFF. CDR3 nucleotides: TGTGCCAGCAGTTACTCGAGGACAGGGGGCGGCACTGAAGCTTTCTTT.

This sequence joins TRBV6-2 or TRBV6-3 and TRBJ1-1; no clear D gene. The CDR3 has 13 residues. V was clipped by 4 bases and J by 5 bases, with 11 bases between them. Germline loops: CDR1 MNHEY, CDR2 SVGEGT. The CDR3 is CASSLAGRTEAFF. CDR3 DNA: TGTGCCAGCAGTTTAGCAGGAAGAACTGAAGCTTTCTTT.

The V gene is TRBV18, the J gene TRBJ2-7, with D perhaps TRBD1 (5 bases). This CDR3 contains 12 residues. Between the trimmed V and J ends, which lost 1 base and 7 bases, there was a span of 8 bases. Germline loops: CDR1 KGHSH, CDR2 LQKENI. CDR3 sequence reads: CASSPRDREQYF. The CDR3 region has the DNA TGTGCCAGCTCACCACGTGACAGAGAGCAGTACTTC.

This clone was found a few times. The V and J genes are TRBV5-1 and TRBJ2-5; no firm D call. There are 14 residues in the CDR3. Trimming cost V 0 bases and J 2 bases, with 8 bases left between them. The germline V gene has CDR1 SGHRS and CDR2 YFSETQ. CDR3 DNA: TGCGCCAGCAGCTTGGGGCCGAGTCAAGAGACCCAGTACTTC. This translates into CASSLGPSQETQYF.

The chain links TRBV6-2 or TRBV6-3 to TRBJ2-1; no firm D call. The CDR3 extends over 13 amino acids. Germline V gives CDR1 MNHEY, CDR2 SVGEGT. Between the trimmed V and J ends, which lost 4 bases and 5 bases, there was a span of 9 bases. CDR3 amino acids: CASSSTENNEQFF. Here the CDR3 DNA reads TGTGCCAGCAGTTCGACGGAAAACAATGAGCAGTTCTTC.

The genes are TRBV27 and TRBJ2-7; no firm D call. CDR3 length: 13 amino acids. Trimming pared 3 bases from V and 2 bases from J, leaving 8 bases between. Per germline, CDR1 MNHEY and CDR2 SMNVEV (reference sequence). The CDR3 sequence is CASSFRGTYEQYF. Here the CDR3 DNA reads TGTGCCAGCAGTTTTCGAGGTACCTACGAGCAGTACTTC.

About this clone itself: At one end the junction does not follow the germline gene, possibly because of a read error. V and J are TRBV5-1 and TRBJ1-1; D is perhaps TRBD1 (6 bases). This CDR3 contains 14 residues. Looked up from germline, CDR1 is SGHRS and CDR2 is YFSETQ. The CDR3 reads CASSLVGGGTEAFF. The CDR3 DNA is TGCGCCAGCAGTTTGGTAGGGGGAGGCACTGAAGCTTTCTTT.

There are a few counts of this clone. The DNA of the CDR3 is TGTGCCAGCAGCTTGGGGACAGGCTACGAGCAGTACTTC. It codes for CASSLGTGYEQYF. The chain has TRBV5-4 and TRBJ2-7; 7 bases agree with TRBD1. Germline V CDR1 and CDR2: SGHNT, YYREEE (reference sequence). The ends lost 0 bases at V and 3 bases at J; junction bases unmatched: 0. The CDR3 totals 13 residues.

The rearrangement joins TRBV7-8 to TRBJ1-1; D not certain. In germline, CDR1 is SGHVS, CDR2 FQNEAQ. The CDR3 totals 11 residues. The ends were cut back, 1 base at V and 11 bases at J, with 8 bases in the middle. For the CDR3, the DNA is TGTGCCAGCAGCTTAGGACGTATGGCTTTCTTT. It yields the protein CASSLGRMAFF.

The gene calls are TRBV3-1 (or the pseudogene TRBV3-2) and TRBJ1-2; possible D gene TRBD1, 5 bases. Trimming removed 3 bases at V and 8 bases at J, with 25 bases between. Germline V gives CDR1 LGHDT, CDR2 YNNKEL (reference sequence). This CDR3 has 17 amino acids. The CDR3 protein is CASSQAPLLTAENGYTF. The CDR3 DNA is TGTGCCAGCAGCCAGGCCCCCCTGCTGACAGCGGAAAACGGCTACACCTTC.

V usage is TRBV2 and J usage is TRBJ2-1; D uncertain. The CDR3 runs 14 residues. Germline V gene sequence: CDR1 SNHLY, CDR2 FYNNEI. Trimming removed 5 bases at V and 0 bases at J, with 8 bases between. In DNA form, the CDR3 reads TGTGCCAGCAGTACCCAAAGCTCCTACAATGAGCAGTTCTTC. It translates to CASSTQSSYNEQFF.

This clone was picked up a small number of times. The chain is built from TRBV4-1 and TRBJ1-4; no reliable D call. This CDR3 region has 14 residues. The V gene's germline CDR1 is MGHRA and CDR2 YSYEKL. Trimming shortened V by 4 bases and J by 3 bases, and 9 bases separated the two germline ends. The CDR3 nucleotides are TGCGCCAGCAGCCCCTCTTGGGCTAATGAAAAACTGTTTTTT. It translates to CASSPSWANEKLFF.

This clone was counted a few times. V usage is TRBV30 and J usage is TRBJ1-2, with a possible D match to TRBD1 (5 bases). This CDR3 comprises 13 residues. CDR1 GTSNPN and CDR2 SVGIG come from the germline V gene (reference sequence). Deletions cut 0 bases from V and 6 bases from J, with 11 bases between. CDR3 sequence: CAWSVGQVHGYTF. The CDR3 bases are TGTGCCTGGAGTGTGGGGCAGGTCCATGGCTACACCTTC.

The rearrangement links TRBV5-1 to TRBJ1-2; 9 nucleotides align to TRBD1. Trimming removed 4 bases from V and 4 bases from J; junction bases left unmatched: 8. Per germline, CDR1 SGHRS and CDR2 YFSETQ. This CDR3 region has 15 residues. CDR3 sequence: CASSPMTGGTYGYTF. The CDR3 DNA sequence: TGCGCCAGCAGCCCCATGACAGGGGGGACCTATGGCTACACCTTC.

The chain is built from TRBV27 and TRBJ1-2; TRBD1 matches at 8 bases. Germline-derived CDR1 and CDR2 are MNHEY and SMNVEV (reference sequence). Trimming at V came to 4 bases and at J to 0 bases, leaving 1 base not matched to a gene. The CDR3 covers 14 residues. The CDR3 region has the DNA TGTGCCAGCAGTTACAGGGGGACTAACTATGGCTACACCTTC. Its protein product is CASSYRGTNYGYTF.

DNA of the CDR3: TGCAGCACCCGGACAGGGAAGAATACGGCTTTCTTT. Its translation is CSTRTGKNTAFF. J is TRBJ1-1 and V is TRBV29-1, with 8 positions matching TRBD1. V trimming: 8 bases; J trimming: 11 bases; junction bases outside the gene matches: 13. The CDR3 extends over 12 amino acids. Germline V gene data show CDR1 as SQVTM and CDR2 as ANQGSEA.

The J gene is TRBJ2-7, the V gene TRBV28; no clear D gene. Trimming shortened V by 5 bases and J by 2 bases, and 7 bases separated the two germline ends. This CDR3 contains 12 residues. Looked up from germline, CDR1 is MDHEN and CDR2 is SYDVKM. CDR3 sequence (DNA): TGTGCCAGCAGTCGGATTACCTACGAGCAGTACTTC. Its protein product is CASSRITYEQYF.